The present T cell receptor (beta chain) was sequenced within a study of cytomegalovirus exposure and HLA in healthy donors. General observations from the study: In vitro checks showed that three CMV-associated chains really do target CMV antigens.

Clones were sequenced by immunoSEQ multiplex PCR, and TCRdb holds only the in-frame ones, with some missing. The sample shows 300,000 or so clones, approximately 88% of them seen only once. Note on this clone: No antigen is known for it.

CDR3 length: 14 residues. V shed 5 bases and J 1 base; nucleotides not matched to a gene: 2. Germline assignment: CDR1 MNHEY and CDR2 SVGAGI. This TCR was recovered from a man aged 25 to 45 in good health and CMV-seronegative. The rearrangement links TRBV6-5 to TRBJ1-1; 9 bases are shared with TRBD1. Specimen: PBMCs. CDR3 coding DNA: TGTGCCAGCAGTCGGACAGGGGAGAACACTGAAGCTTTCTTT. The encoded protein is CASSRTGENTEAFF.